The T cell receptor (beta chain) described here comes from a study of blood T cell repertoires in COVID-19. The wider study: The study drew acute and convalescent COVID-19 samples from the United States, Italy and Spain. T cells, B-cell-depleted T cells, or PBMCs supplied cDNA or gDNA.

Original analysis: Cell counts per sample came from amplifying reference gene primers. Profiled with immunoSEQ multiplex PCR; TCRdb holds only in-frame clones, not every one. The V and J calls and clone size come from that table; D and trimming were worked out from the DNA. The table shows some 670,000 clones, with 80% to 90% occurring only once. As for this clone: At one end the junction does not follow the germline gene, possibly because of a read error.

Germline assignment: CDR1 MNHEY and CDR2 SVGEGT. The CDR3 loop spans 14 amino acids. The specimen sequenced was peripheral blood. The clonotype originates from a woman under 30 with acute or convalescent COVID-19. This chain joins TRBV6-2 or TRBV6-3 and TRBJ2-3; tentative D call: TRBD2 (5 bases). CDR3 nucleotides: TGTGCCAGCAGTGACTCCTCCGGGAAAGATACGCAGTATTTT. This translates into CASSDSSGKDTQYF.